This entry is about one T cell receptor beta chain. The sample comes from a study of blood T cell repertoires in COVID-19. The wider study: Material from acute and convalescent COVID-19 was sourced from the United States, Italy and Spain.

The CDR3 is 15 residues long. Trimming left V 5 bases short and J 7 bases short, with 21 bases between. Germline values: CDR1 SGHTA, CDR2 FQGNSA. As handled by the study authors: Researchers report that nucleated cell counts were estimated from reference gene primer amplification. Here immunoSEQ multiplex PCR was the method, and the copy in TCRdb shows in-frame clones only, minus some. The V and J calls and clone size were taken over from that table, and D and trimming were inferred from the DNA. The sample holds over 250,000 clones; roughly 86% are singletons and the top ten take around 1%. Sequencing was carried out using PBMCs or T cells enriched from blood (not recorded which). The clonotype originates from a young woman who had recovered from COVID-19. J is TRBJ2-7 and V is TRBV7-2, with D possibly being TRBD2 (5 bases). DNA of the CDR3: TGTGCCAGCAGCCAATCATTGAGGGATCCGGGGGAGCAGTACTTC. Residues: CASSQSLRDPGEQYF. Filled out from reference TRBV7-2 and TRBJ2-7, the complete variable domain reads GAGVSQSPSNKVTEKGKDVELRCDPISGHTALYWYRQSLGQGLEFLIYFQGNSAPDKSGLPSDRFSAERTGGSVSTLTIQRTQQEDSAVYLCASSQSLRDPGEQYFGPGTRLTVT.